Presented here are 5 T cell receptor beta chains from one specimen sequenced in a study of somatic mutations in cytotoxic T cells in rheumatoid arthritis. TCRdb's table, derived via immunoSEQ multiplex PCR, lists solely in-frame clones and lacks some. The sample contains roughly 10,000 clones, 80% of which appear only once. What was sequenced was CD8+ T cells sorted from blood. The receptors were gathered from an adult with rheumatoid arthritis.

CDR3 sequence: CASSPRKVGWETQYF. CDR3 nucleotides: TGTGCCAGCAGCCCCAGAAAAGTGGGATGGGAGACCCAGTACTTC. The V call is TRBV11-2, the J call TRBJ2-5; no clear D gene. V shed 5 bases and J shed 5 bases, with 18 bases lying between them. Germline V gives CDR1 SGHAT, CDR2 FQNNGV. The CDR3 consists of 15 residues. The whole variable domain, remainder taken from reference TRBV11-2 and TRBJ2-5, is EAGVAQSPRYKIIEKRQSVAFWCNPISGHATLYWYQQILGQGPKLLIQFQNNGVVDDSQLPKDRFSAERLKGVDSTLKIQPAKLEDSAVYLCASSPRKVGWETQYFGPGTRLLVL.

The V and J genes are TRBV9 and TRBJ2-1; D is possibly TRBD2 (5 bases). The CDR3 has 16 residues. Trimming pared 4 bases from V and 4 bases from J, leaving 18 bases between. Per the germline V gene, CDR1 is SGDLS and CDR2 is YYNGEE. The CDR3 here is CASSPREPGNYNEQFF. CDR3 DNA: TGTGCCAGCAGCCCCAGAGAGCCGGGGAATTACAATGAGCAGTTCTTC.

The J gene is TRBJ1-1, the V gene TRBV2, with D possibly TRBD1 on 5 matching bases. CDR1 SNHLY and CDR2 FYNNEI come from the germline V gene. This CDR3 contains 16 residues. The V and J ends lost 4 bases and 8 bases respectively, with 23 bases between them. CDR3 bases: TGTGCCAGCAGTGGGACCCCAGCCCTTGGGGACTGGGAAGCTTTCTTT. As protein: CASSGTPALGDWEAFF. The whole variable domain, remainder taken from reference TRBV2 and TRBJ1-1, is EPEVTQTPSHQVTQMGQEVILRCVPISNHLYFYWYRQILGQKVEFLVSFYNNEISEKSEIFDDQFSVERPDGSNFTLKIRSTKLEDSAMYFCASSGTPALGDWEAFFGQGTRLTVV.

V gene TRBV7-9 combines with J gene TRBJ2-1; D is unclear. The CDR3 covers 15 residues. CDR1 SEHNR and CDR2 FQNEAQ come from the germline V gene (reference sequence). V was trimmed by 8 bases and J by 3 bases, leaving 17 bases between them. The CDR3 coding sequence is TGTGCCAGCGGCCTGGGGTTCCGGGTCTACAATGAGCAGTTCTTC. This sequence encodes CASGLGFRVYNEQFF.

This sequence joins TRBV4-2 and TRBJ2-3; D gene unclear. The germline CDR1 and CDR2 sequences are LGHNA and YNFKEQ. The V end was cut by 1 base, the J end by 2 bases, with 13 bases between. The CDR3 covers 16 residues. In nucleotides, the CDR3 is TGTGCCAGCAGCCAAGGTTTAGGTACCTCCACAGATACGCAGTATTTT. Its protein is CASSQGLGTSTDTQYF.